What follows are 26 T cell receptor beta chains derived from one specimen sequenced in a study of CD8 T cells in Susac syndrome. The RNA, about 0.5 to 1 ug, was put through reverse transcription using random hexamers. MiXCR, applied by TCRdb to the immunoSEQ multiplex PCR reads, yields one record per CDR3 protein. The sample shows just over 300,000 distinct CDR3 sequences, approximately 90% of them seen only once. Material: CD4+ T cells from PBMCs. The receptors were gathered from a human donor with multiple sclerosis.

This chain uses TRBV6-5 with TRBJ2-7; tentatively, D is TRBD1 (6 bases). This CDR3 has 13 residues. The V and J ends lost 6 bases and 3 bases respectively, with 12 bases between them. Germline loops: CDR1 MNHEY, CDR2 SVGAGI. The CDR3 sequence: CASRRQDRYEQYF. The CDR3 region has the DNA TGTGCCAGCAGACGACAGGACCGCTACGAGCAGTACTTC.

The rearrangement joins TRBV6-2 or TRBV6-3 to TRBJ2-7; D remains ambiguous. Germline CDR1 MNHEY, CDR2 SVGEGT. The V end lost 1 base, the J end lost 2 bases, and 6 bases lay between the germline ends. The CDR3 consists of 13 residues. The CDR3 region is CASSYLRAYEQYF. The CDR3 DNA reads as TGTGCCAGCAGTTACTTACGGGCCTACGAGCAGTACTTC.

The J gene is TRBJ1-2, the V gene TRBV30, with D tentatively TRBD1 (5 bases). Germline assignment: CDR1 GTSNPN and CDR2 SVGIG (reference sequence). The length of the CDR3 is 14 residues. V was clipped by 3 bases and J by 2 bases, with 13 bases between them. CDR3 amino acids: CAWSVSSGNYGYTF. In DNA, the CDR3 is TGTGCCTGGAGCGTCAGCTCAGGGAACTATGGCTACACCTTC.

This chain uses TRBV14 with TRBJ2-5; D uncertain. CDR3 length: 13 amino acids. Germline V gene data show CDR1 as SGHDN and CDR2 as FVKESK. V shed 0 bases and J shed 4 bases, with 6 bases lying between them. The CDR3 nucleotides read TGTGCCAGCAGCCAAGATTTCGGAGAGACCCAGTACTTC. Its translation: CASSQDFGETQYF.

Note on this clonotype: The junction shows a germline mismatch at one end, possibly a read error. V usage is TRBV7-2 and J usage is TRBJ1-5; D not resolved. This CDR3 is 15 amino acids long. Germline loops: CDR1 SGHTA, CDR2 FQGNSA. CDR3 coding DNA: TGTGCCAGCAGCTTAGCCGCAGGTGACTATCACCCCCAGCATTTT. As protein: CASSLAAGDYHPQHF.

The chain uses TRBV12-3 or TRBV12-4 and TRBJ1-1; D is possibly TRBD1 (6 bases). The CDR3 spans 14 residues. V lost 5 bases, J lost 5 bases, and 15 bases lay in between. The CDR3 region has the DNA TGTGCCAGCAGTCTTCTACAGGGTCTTACTGAAGCTTTCTTT. The encoded protein is CASSLLQGLTEAFF.

This clonotype has just a few counts. V and J are TRBV29-1 and TRBJ2-7, with 9 bases aligning to TRBD2. Germline V gives CDR1 SQVTM, CDR2 ANQGSEA. This CDR3 is 14 amino acids long. V gave up 4 bases and J gave up 1 base; unmatched junction bases: 5. The CDR3: CSVVRSGRSYEQYF. CDR3 nucleotides: TGCAGCGTTGTTCGCAGCGGGAGGTCCTACGAGCAGTACTTC.

This clonotype was counted a few times. The chain links TRBV7-8 to TRBJ2-3; D call uncertain. The CDR3 contains 12 residues. V dropped 5 bases and J dropped 8 bases, with 11 bases sitting between them. Germline V CDR1 and CDR2: SGHVS, FQNEAQ. DNA for the CDR3: TGTGCCAGCAGCCCCCCCGTCGGTACGCAGTATTTT. The encoded protein is CASSPPVGTQYF. Full variable domain (missing parts from reference TRBV7-8 and TRBJ2-3): GAGVSQSPRYKVAKRGQDVALRCDPISGHVSLFWYQQALGQGPEFLTYFQNEAQLDKSGLPSDRFFAERPEGSVSTLKIQRTQQEDSAVYLCASSPPVGTQYFGPGTRLTVL.

The chain has TRBV6-1 and TRBJ2-5; perhaps TRBD2 as D (6 bases). V lost 5 bases and J 2 bases, leaving 21 bases between the germline ends. The CDR3 runs 17 residues. CDR1 MNHNS and CDR2 SASEGT come from the germline V gene. The CDR3 DNA reads TGTGCCAGCAGTCCCCGGAGATTGGTAGCGGCTCAAGAGACCCAGTACTTC. This translates into CASSPRRLVAAQETQYF.

V is TRBV5-1 and J is TRBJ2-5; 8 positions match TRBD1. In germline, CDR1 is SGHRS, CDR2 YFSETQ. The CDR3 loop spans 15 amino acids. Losses at the gene ends were 2 bases for V and 5 bases for J; bases not matched to a gene: 8. The CDR3 sequence: CASSLQGDFRETQYF. CDR3 DNA sequence: TGCGCCAGCAGCTTACAGGGGGATTTTAGGGAGACCCAGTACTTC.

This rearrangement joins TRBV6-5 to TRBJ2-3, with D possibly being TRBD1 (5 bases). V was trimmed by 2 bases and J by 1 base, leaving 10 bases between them. The CDR3 sequence is 15 residues long. Germline values: CDR1 MNHEY, CDR2 SVGAGI. Here the CDR3 DNA reads TGTGCCAGCAGTTACCAGGGTTTGGGCACAGATACGCAGTATTTT. This sequence encodes CASSYQGLGTDTQYF.

Only one count was recorded for this clonotype. J is TRBJ2-5 and V is TRBV2; 9 bases align to TRBD2. The germline V gene encodes CDR1 SNHLY and CDR2 FYNNEI. V shed 0 bases and J 5 bases; nucleotides not matched to a gene: 4. The CDR3 is 15 residues long. The CDR3 DNA reads TGTGCCAGCAGTGAAGCGGGAGCGGGGGGTGAGACCCAGTACTTC. Translated, it gives CASSEAGAGGETQYF. The variable domain in full, completed from reference TRBV2 and TRBJ2-5, reads EPEVTQTPSHQVTQMGQEVILRCVPISNHLYFYWYRQILGQKVEFLVSFYNNEISEKSEIFDDQFSVERPDGSNFTLKIRSTKLEDSAMYFCASSEAGAGGETQYFGPGTRLLVL.

The chain combines TRBV7-3 with TRBJ2-3; possibly TRBD2 for D (6 bases). This CDR3 has 15 amino acids. Between the trimmed V and J ends, which lost 1 base and 1 base, there was a span of 9 bases. Germline values: CDR1 SGHTA, CDR2 FQGTGA. This chain's CDR3 is CASSLNGGGTDTQYF. The CDR3 DNA follows: TGTGCCAGCAGCTTAAACGGAGGGGGCACAGATACGCAGTATTTT.

This chain connects TRBV6-6 to TRBJ2-1, with D perhaps being TRBD1 or TRBD2 (5 bases each). V gave up 7 bases and J gave up 4 bases, with 11 bases separating them. The germline V gene has CDR1 MNHNY and CDR2 SVGAGI (reference sequence). The CDR3 contains 13 residues. CDR3 bases: TGTGCCAGCACTGGGGGACCTTACAATGAGCAGTTCTTC. Its protein product is CASTGGPYNEQFF.

The chain employs TRBV2 and TRBJ1-1, with 7 bases matching TRBD1. Germline CDR1 and CDR2: SNHLY and FYNNEI. V gave up 6 bases and J gave up 0 bases; unmatched junction bases: 4. CDR3 length: 14 amino acids. This CDR3 is CASSGDSLNTEAFF. In DNA, the CDR3 is TGTGCCAGCAGCGGGGACAGTCTGAACACTGAAGCTTTCTTT.

The chain is built from TRBV29-1 and TRBJ1-4; D is perhaps TRBD1 (5 bases). V lost 5 bases and J lost 5, with 12 bases in between. Looked up from germline, CDR1 is SQVTM and CDR2 is ANQGSEA. This CDR3 is built from 13 residues. The CDR3 DNA sequence: TGCAGCGTTTCAGGGAGGGCCAATGAAAAACTGTTTTTT. This encodes CSVSGRANEKLFF. Combining the CDR3 with reference TRBV29-1 and TRBJ1-4 gives the whole variable domain SAVISQKPSRDICQRGTSLTIQCQVDSQVTMMFWYRQQPGQSLTLIATANQGSEATYESGFVIDKFPISRPNLTFSTLTVSNMSPEDSSIYLCSVSGRANEKLFFGSGTQLSVL.

Note on this clonotype: A junction boundary mismatches the germline segment, possibly from a read error. CDR3 bases: TGTGCCAGCAGCCAAGTTGGGGTCGGATTCGGCTATACCTTC. It codes for CASSQVGVGFGYTF. The chain has TRBV3-1 and TRBJ1-2; no reliable D call. Germline V gene sequence: CDR1 LGHDT, CDR2 YNNKEL (reference sequence). The CDR3 is 14 residues long.

The chain joins TRBV4-1 to TRBJ1-4; D is undetermined. The CDR3 is 16 amino acids. V was clipped by 1 base and J by 6 bases, with 15 bases between them. Per the germline V gene, CDR1 is MGHRA and CDR2 is YSYEKL. For the CDR3, the DNA is TGCGCCAGCAGCCAAGGAACGGGCGTGCAGTATGAAAAACTGTTTTTT. It specifies CASSQGTGVQYEKLFF.

A remark on this clonotype: An end of the junction does not agree with germline; a read error may underlie this. As DNA, the CDR3 is TGTGCTAGCAGCTTAGGGCCAGGGAGGGCAGATACGCAGTATTTT. Translating gives CASSLGPGRADTQYF. The chain uses TRBV7-7 and TRBJ2-3, with TRBD2 matching 7 bases. The CDR3 extends over 15 amino acids. Germline CDR1 reads SSHAT; CDR2 reads FNYEAQ (reference sequence).

This chain links TRBV6-1 with TRBJ2-3; D may correspond to TRBD1 or TRBD2 (6 bases each). The CDR3 covers 16 residues. The ends were cut back, 7 bases at V and 2 bases at J, with 19 bases in the middle. Germline CDR1 reads MNHNS; CDR2 reads SASEGT. CDR3 nucleotides: TGTGCCAGCAATCTGGGGGGCGGGTTATCCACAGATACGCAGTATTTT. Translation gives CASNLGGGLSTDTQYF.

The chain employs TRBV20-1 and TRBJ2-7; D possibly corresponds to TRBD1 (6 bases). The V end was cut by 2 bases, the J end by 4 bases, with 15 bases between. Germline CDR1 DFQATT, CDR2 SNEGSKA (reference sequence). CDR3 length equals 14 residues. The CDR3 protein is CSARTDRFPYEQYF. The CDR3 DNA reads TGCAGTGCTAGAACCGACAGGTTCCCTTACGAGCAGTACTTC.

V is TRBV20-1 and J is TRBJ2-3; no reliable D call. The CDR3 loop spans 15 amino acids. Looked up from germline, CDR1 is DFQATT and CDR2 is SNEGSKA (reference sequence). Deletions cut 3 bases from V and 2 bases from J, with 15 bases between. Here the CDR3 reads CSARPYQLNTDTQYF. In DNA, the CDR3 is TGCAGTGCTAGGCCGTACCAACTTAACACAGATACGCAGTATTTT.

The chain carries TRBV5-4 and TRBJ1-6; D uncertain. The CDR3 totals 14 residues. V was cut by 0 bases and J by 10 bases, with 11 bases left in between. Germline V gives CDR1 SGHNT, CDR2 YYREEE (reference sequence). The CDR3 DNA sequence: TGTGCCAGCAGCTTGGCAAGGGTAGGGTCACCCCTCCACTTT. Amino acids: CASSLARVGSPLHF.

The chain is built from TRBV3-1 and TRBJ1-2; possible D gene TRBD1, 6 bases. Trimming left V 1 base short and J 5 bases short, with 14 bases between. The CDR3 is 15 amino acids. The germline V gene has CDR1 LGHDT and CDR2 YNNKEL (reference sequence). The CDR3 protein is CASSQVAQGPYGYTF. CDR3 in DNA: TGTGCCAGCAGCCAAGTGGCACAGGGACCTTATGGCTACACCTTC.

The chain recombines TRBV5-1 with TRBJ1-4, with D uncertain. Trimming took off 1 base at V and 5 bases at J, with 9 bases between the two ends. The CDR3 covers 14 residues. Germline V lookup: CDR1 SGHRS, CDR2 YFSETQ. The CDR3 loop is CASSLHTSNEKLFF. In nucleotides, the CDR3 is TGCGCCAGCAGCTTGCATACGAGCAATGAAAAACTGTTTTTT.

The chain is built from TRBV5-1 and TRBJ2-7, with D possibly matching TRBD1 (6 bases). The germline CDR1 and CDR2 sequences are SGHRS and YFSETQ. V was shortened by 0 bases and J by 2 bases, with 15 bases between the two germline ends. The CDR3 sequence is 16 residues long. CDR3 in DNA: TGCGCCAGCAGCTTGGAGCCTGGGACAAACACCTACGAGCAGTACTTC. It codes for CASSLEPGTNTYEQYF.